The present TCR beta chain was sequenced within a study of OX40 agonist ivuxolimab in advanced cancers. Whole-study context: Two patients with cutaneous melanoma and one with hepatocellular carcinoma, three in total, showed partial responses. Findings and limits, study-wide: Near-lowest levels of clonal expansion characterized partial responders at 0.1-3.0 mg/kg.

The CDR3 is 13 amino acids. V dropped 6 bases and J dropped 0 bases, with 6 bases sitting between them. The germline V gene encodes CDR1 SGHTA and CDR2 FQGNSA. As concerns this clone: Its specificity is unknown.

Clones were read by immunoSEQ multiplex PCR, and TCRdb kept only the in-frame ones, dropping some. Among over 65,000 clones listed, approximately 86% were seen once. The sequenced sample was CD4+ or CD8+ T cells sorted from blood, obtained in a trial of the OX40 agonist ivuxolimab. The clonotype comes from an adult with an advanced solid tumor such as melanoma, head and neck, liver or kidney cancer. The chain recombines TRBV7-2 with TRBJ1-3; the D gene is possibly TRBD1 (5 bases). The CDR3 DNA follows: TGTGCCAGCAGGGGGCGCTCTGGAAACACCATATATTTT. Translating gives CASRGRSGNTIYF.